The clone carrying this T cell receptor (beta chain) was recorded at least ten times. Germline V gene data show CDR1 as LGHDT and CDR2 as YNNKEL (reference sequence). The V and J ends lost 1 base and 8 bases respectively, with 11 bases between them. The CDR3 sequence is 13 residues long. Next came a second PCR, run for about 7 to 12 cycles, which used a sample-barcoded 5' primer along with a J-beta primer mix. TCRdb reprocessed the 5' RACE reads with MiXCR, giving one entry per CDR3 protein. The sample consists of 1.5 million to 2 million distinct CDR3 sequences, roughly 27% of them appearing once. The data originate from a study of blood T cells in healthy people across ages. All donors came from Russia, were Caucasian and healthy, and spanned ages 6 to 90. PBMCs were isolated at a quantity of at least 6.5 million per sample.

The sequence derives from a woman in her twenties or thirties in good health. Sequencing was performed on blood. V gene TRBV3-1 combines with J gene TRBJ2-5; D may be TRBD1 (6 bases). DNA for the CDR3: TGTGCCAGCAGCCAAGGGGGGCATCGTACCCAGTACTTC. Its translation is CASSQGGHRTQYF.